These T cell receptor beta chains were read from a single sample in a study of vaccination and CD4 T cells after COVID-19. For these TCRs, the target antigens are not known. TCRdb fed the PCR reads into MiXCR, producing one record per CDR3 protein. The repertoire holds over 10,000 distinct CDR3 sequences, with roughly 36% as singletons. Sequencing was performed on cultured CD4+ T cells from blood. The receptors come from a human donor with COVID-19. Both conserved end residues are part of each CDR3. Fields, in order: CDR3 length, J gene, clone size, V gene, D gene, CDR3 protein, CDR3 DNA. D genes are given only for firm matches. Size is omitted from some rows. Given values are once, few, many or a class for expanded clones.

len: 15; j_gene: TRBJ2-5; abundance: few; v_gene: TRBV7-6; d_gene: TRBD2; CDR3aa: CASSLDSGGSRTQYF; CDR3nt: TGTGCCAGCAGCTTAGATAGCGGGGGCTCTCGGACCCAGTACTTC
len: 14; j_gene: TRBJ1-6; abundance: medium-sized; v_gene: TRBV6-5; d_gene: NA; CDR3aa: CASSYLSYNSPLHF; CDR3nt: TGTGCCAGCAGTTACTTAAGCTATAATTCACCCCTCCACTTT
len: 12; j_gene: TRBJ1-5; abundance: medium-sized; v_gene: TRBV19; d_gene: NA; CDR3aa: CASRGGNQPQHF; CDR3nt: TGTGCCAGTAGGGGCGGCAATCAGCCCCAGCATTTT
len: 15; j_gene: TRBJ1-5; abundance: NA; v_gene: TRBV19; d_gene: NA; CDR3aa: CASSGNDIRNQPQHF; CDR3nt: TGTGCCAGTAGTGGGAATGACATTCGCAATCAGCCCCAGCATTTT
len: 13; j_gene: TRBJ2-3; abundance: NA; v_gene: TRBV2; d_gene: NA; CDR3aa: CASRGTSTDTQYF; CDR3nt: TGTGCCAGCCGGGGGACTAGCACAGATACGCAGTATTTT
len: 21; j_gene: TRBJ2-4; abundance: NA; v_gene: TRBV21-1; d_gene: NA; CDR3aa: CASSTKGGGGTSFGAKNIQYF; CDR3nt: TGTGCCAGCAGCACCAAGGGGGGAGGGGGGACCAGTTTCGGGGCCAAAAACATTCAGTACTTC
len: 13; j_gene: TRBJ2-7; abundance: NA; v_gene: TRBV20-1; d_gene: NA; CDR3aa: CSASGQGLDEQYF; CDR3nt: TGCAGTGCTAGTGGCCAGGGGCTCGACGAGCAGTACTTC
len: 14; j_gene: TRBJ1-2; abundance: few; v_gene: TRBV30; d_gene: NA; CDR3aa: CAWRGAGPFSGYTF; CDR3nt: TGTGCCTGGAGAGGGGCCGGACCCTTTTCAGGCTACACCTTC
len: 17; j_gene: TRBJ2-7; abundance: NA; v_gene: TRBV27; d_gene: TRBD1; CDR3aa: CASSFAGPGTGVNEQYF; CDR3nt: TGTGCCAGCAGTTTTGCTGGTCCCGGGACAGGGGTAAACGAGCAGTACTTC
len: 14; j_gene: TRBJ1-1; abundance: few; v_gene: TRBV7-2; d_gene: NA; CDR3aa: CASSIMTANTEAFF; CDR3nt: TGTGCCAGCAGCATCATGACAGCGAACACTGAAGCTTTCTTT
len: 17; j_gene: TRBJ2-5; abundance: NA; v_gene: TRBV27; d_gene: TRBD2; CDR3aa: CASSLRAGGLRQETQYF; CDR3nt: TGTGCCAGCAGTTTAAGAGCGGGGGGCCTTCGACAAGAGACCCAGTACTTC
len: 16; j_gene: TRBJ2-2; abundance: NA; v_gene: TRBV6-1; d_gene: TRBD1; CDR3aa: CASSPETGGDTGELFF; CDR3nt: TGTGCCAGCAGTCCCGAGACAGGGGGCGACACCGGGGAGCTGTTTTTT
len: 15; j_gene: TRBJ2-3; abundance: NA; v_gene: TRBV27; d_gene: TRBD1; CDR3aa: CASSLGGQGGDTQYF; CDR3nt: TGTGCCAGCAGTTTAGGAGGACAGGGCGGAGATACGCAGTATTTT
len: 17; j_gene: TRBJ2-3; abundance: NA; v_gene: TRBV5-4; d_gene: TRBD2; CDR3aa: CASSDGLAGGHTDTQYF; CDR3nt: TGTGCCAGCAGCGACGGACTAGCGGGGGGGCATACAGATACGCAGTATTTT
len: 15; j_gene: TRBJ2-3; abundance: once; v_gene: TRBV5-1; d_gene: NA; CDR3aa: CASSLRGLSTDTQYF; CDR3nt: TGCGCCAGCAGCTTGCGGGGGCTAAGCACAGATACGCAGTATTTT
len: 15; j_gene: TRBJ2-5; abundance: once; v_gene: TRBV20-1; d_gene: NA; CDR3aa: CSARPLGQAQETQYF; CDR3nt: TGCAGTGCTAGACCACTGGGACAAGCCCAAGAGACCCAGTACTTC
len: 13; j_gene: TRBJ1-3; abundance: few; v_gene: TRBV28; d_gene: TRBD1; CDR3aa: CASRGQGGNTIYF; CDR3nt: TGTGCCAGTAGGGGACAGGGTGGAAACACCATATATTTT
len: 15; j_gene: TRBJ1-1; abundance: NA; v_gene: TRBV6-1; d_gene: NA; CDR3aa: CASSERSLGGTEAFF; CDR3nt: TGTGCCAGCAGTGAACGGAGCTTGGGGGGCACTGAAGCTTTCTTT
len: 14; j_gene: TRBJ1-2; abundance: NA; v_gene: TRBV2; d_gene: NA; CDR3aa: CASSVAGKGYGYTF; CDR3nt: TGTGCCAGCAGTGTAGCCGGGAAGGGGTATGGCTACACCTTC
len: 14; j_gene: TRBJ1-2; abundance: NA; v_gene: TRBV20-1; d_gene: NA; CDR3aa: CSAIRQALNYGYTF; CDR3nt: TGCAGTGCTATTAGACAGGCCTTAAACTATGGCTACACCTTC
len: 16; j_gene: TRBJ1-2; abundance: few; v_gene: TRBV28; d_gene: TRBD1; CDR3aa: CASSSGQGRFMDGYTF; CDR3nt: TGTGCCAGCAGTTCGGGACAGGGGCGCTTCATGGATGGCTACACCTTC
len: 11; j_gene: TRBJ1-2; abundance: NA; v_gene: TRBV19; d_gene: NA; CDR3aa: CASSDKYGYTF; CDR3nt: TGTGCCAGTAGTGACAAATATGGCTACACCTTC
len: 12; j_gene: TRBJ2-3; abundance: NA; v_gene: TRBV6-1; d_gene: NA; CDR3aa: CASSGPTDTQYF; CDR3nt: TGTGCCAGCAGTGGCCCCACAGATACGCAGTATTTT
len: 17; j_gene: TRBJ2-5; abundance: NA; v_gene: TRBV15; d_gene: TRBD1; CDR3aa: CATSRVRGKAAGETQYF; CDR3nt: TGTGCCACCAGCAGAGTCAGGGGGAAGGCCGCCGGAGAGACCCAGTACTTC
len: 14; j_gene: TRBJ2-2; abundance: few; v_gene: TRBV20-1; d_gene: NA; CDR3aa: CSASRLASTGELFF; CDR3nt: TGCAGTGCTAGCCGGCTAGCGAGTACCGGGGAGCTGTTTTTT
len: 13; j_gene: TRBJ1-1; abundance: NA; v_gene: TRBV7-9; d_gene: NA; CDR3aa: CASSLDSNTEAFF; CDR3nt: TGTGCCAGCAGCTTGGACAGTAACACTGAAGCTTTCTTT
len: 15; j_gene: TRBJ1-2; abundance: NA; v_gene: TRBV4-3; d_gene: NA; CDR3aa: CASSQARAPNYGYTF; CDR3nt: TGCGCCAGCAGCCAAGCTCGGGCTCCTAACTATGGCTACACCTTC
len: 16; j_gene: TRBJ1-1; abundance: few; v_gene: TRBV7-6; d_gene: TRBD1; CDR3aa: CASSSRQGPLNTEAFF; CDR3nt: TGTGCCAGCAGCTCGCGACAGGGCCCCCTGAACACTGAAGCTTTCTTT